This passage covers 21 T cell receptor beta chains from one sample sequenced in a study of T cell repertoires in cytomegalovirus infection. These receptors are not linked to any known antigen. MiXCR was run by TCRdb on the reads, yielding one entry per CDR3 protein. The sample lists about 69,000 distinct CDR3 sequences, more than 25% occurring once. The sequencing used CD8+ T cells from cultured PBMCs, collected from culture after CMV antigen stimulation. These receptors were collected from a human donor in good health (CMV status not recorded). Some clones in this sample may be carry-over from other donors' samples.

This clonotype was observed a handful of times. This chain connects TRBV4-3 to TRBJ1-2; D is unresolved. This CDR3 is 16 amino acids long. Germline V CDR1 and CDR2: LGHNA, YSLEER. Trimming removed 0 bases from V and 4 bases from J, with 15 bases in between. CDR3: CASSQEGRGRPYGYTF. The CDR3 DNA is TGCGCCAGCAGCCAAGAGGGCCGAGGCCGCCCCTATGGCTACACCTTC.

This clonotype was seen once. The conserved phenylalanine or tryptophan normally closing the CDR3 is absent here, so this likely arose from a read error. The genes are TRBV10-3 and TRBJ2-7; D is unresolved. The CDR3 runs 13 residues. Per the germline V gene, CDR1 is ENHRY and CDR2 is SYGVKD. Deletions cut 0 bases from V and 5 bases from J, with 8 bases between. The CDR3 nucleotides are TGTGCCATCAGTGAGTCGATCGGAAACGAGCAGTACCTC. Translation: CAISESIGNEQYL.

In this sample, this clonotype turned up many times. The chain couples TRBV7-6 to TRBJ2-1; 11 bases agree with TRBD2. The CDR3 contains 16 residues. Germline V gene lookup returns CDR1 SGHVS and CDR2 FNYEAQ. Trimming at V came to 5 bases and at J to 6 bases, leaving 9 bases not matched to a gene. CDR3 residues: CASSPQFSGGANEQFF. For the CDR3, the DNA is TGTGCCAGCAGCCCCCAGTTTAGCGGGGGGGCCAATGAGCAGTTCTTC.

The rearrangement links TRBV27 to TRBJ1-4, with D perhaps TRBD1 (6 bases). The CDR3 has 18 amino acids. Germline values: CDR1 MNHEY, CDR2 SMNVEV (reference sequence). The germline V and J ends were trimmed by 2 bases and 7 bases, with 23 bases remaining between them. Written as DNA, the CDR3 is TGTGCCAGCAGTTTACGGGGGACACCCTACCAGGGCGGTGAAAAACTGTTTTTT. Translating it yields CASSLRGTPYQGGEKLFF.

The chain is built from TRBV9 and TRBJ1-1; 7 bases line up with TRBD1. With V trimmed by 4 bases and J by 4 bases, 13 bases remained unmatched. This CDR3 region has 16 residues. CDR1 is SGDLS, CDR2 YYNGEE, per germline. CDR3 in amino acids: CASSPRSGTEGTEAFF. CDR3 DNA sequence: TGTGCCAGCAGCCCCCGATCCGGGACAGAGGGCACTGAAGCTTTCTTT.

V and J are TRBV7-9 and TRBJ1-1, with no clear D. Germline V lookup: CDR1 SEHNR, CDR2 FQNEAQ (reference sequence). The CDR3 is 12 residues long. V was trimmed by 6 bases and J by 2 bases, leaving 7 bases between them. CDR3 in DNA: TGTGCCAGCAGGCCAGACAACACTGAAGCTTTCTTT. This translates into CASRPDNTEAFF.

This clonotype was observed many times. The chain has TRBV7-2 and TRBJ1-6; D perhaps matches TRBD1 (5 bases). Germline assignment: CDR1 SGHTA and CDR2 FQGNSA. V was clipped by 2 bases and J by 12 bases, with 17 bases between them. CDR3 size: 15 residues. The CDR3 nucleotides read TGTGCCAGCAGCTTACACCCTCCGGGGCGGGAACCCCTCCACTTT. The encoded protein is CASSLHPPGREPLHF.

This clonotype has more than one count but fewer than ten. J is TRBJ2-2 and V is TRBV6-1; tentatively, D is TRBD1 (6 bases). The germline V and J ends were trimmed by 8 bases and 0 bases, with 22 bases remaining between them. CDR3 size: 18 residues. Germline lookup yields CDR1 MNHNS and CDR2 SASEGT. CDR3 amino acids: CASGKGQWADSNTGELFF. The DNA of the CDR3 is TGTGCCAGCGGGAAAGGACAGTGGGCCGATTCGAACACCGGGGAGCTGTTTTTT.

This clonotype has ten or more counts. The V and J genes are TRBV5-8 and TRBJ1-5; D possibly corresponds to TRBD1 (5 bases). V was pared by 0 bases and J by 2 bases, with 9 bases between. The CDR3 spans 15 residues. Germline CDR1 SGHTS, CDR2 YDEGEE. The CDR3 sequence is CASSLEGSGNQPQHF. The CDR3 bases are TGTGCCAGCAGCTTGGAGGGGTCTGGCAATCAGCCCCAGCATTTT.

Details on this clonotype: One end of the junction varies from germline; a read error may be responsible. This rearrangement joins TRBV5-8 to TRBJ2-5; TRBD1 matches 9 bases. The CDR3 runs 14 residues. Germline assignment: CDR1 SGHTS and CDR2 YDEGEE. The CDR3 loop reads CVSSRGTGQETQYF. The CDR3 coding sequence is TGTGTCAGCAGCCGTGGGACAGGGCAAGAGACCCAGTACTTC.

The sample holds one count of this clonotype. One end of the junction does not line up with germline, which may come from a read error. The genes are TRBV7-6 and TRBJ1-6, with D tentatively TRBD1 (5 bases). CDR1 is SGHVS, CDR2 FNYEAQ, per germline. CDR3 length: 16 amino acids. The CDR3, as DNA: TGTGCCTGCAGCTTGGGACCCCCGGAGGGAGATTCACCCCTCCACTTT. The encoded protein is CACSLGPPEGDSPLHF.

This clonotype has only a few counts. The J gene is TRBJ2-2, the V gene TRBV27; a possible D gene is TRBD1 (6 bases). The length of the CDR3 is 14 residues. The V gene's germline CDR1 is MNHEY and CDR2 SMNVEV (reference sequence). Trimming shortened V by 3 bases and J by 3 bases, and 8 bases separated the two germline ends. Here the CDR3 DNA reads TGTGCCAGCAGTTTCGAGGGGGACACCGGGGAGCTGTTTTTT. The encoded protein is CASSFEGDTGELFF.

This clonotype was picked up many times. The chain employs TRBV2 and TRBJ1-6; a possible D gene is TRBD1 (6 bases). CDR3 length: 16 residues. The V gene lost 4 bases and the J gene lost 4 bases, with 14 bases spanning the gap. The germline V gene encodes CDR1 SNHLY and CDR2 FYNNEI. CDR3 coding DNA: TGTGCCAGCAGTGGGGGGCGGGACAATTATAATTCACCCCTCCACTTT. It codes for CASSGGRDNYNSPLHF.

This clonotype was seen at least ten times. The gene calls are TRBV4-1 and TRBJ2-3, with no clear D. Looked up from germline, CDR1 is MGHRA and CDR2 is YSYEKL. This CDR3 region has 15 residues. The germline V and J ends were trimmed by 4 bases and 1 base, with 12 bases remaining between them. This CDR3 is CASSLLLEGTDTQYF. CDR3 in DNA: TGCGCCAGCAGCCTCCTCCTCGAGGGCACAGATACGCAGTATTTT.

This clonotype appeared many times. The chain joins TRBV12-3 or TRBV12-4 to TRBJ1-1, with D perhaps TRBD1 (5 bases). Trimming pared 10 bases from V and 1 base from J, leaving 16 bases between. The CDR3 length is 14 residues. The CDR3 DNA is TGTGCCACTCATGGGGGTCGAGGGAACACTGAAGCTTTCTTT. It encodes CATHGGRGNTEAFF.

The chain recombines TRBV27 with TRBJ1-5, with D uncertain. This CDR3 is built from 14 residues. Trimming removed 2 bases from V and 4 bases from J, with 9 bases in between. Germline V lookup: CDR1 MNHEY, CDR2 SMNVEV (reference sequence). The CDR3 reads CASSLGPKNQPQHF. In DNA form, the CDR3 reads TGTGCCAGCAGTTTAGGGCCGAAGAATCAGCCCCAGCATTTT.

As DNA, the CDR3 is TGTGCCAGCAGCTTAGTTCGGACGGACTCCTACAATGAGCAGTTCTTC. Its translation is CASSLVRTDSYNEQFF. The chain carries TRBV7-6 and TRBJ2-1; D call uncertain. The CDR3 has 16 residues. CDR1 and CDR2 (germline): SGHVS, FNYEAQ. V lost 1 base, J lost 0 bases, and 10 bases lay in between.

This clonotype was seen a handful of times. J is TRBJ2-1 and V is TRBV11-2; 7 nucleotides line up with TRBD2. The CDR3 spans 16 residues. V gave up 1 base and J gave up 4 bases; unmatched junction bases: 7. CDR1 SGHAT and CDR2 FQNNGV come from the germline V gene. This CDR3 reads CASSLVASGLYNEQFF. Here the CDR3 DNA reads TGTGCCAGCAGCTTAGTGGCTAGCGGATTGTACAATGAGCAGTTCTTC.

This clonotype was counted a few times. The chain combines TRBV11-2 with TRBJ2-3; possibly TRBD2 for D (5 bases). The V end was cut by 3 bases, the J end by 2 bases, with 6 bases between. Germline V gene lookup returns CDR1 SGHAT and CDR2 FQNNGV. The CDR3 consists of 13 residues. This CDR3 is CASSLTITDTQYF. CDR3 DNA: TGTGCCAGCAGCTTGACTATCACAGATACGCAGTATTTT.

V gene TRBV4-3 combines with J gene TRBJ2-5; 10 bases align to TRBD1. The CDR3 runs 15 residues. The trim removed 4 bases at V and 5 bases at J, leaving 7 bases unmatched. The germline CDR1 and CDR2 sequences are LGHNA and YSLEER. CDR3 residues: CASSPTTGGQETQYF. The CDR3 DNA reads TGCGCCAGCAGCCCTACGACAGGGGGCCAGGAGACCCAGTACTTC.

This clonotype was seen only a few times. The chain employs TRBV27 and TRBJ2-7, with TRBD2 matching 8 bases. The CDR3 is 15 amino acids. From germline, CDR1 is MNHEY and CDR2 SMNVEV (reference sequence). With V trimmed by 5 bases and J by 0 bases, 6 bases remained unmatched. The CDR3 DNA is TGTGCCAGCAGTCTAGCGGGTACGAGCTCCTACGAGCAGTACTTC. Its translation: CASSLAGTSSYEQYF.